The 17 T cell receptor beta chains below come from one sample, sequenced in a study of blood T cell repertoires in COVID-19. TCRdb's table, derived via immunoSEQ multiplex PCR, lists solely in-frame clones and lacks some. The data hold around 260,000 clones, with around 90% observed a single time. The sequencing sample was made of peripheral blood. The receptors here all came from a person under 30 with COVID-19, enrolled during active disease.

This rearrangement joins TRBV24-1 to TRBJ2-1; TRBD2 matches at 12 bases. The CDR3 has 16 residues. Germline-derived CDR1 and CDR2 are KGHDR and SFDVKD. The trim removed 4 bases at V and 7 bases at J, leaving 7 bases unmatched. The chain's CDR3 is CATSESSGRAANEQFF. CDR3 DNA sequence: TGTGCCACCAGTGAATCTAGCGGGAGGGCCGCGAATGAGCAGTTCTTC.

V is TRBV5-1 and J is TRBJ2-2; a possible D gene is TRBD1 (6 bases). Germline CDR1 is SGHRS and CDR2 is YFSETQ. The ends were cut back, 2 bases at V and 2 bases at J, with 10 bases in the middle. CDR3 length equals 15 residues. DNA for the CDR3: TGCGCCAGCAGCTTAGGACAGACCAACACCGGGGAGCTGTTTTTT. This codes for CASSLGQTNTGELFF.

This chain links TRBV2 with TRBJ1-2, with 11 bases that match TRBD1. The CDR3 totals 13 residues. The germline V gene encodes CDR1 SNHLY and CDR2 FYNNEI. Trimming cost V 6 bases and J 6 bases; bases outside gene matches: 3. CDR3 residues: CASRDRGPHGYTF. The DNA of the CDR3 is TGTGCCAGCAGGGACAGGGGGCCTCATGGCTACACCTTC.

The V gene is TRBV3-1 (or the pseudogene TRBV3-2), the J gene TRBJ2-7; D is possibly TRBD1 (5 bases). Germline lookup yields CDR1 LGHDT and CDR2 YNNKEL (reference sequence). V was pared by 0 bases and J by 1 base, with 19 bases between. CDR3 size: 18 residues. CDR3 coding DNA: TGTGCCAGCAGCCAAGAGGGGCATCCAAAAGAGTGGTCCTACGAGCAGTACTTC. It translates to CASSQEGHPKEWSYEQYF.

CDR3 coding DNA: TGTGCCAGCAGCTTTGCCTTCACAGGGAGGGCAGATACGCAGTATTTT. Translating it yields CASSFAFTGRADTQYF. This chain connects TRBV5-4 to TRBJ2-3, with TRBD2 as a possible D gene (7 bases). Germline V lookup: CDR1 SGHNT, CDR2 YYREEE (reference sequence). The CDR3 is made up of 16 amino acids. V dropped 2 bases and J dropped 4 bases, with 17 bases sitting between them.

The rearrangement joins TRBV6-5 to TRBJ1-2, with unresolved D. Germline loops: CDR1 MNHEY, CDR2 SVGAGI. V dropped 4 bases and J dropped 4 bases, with 10 bases sitting between them. The CDR3 sequence is 13 residues long. This CDR3 is CASSSANGYGYTF. The CDR3 nucleotides are TGTGCCAGCAGTTCCGCGAACGGCTATGGCTACACCTTC.

This chain's CDR3 is CAISDKGARNEQFF. The CDR3 DNA reads as TGTGCCATCAGTGATAAGGGGGCGAGAAATGAGCAGTTCTTC. V is TRBV10-3 and J is TRBJ2-1; 7 positions agree with TRBD1. Per germline, CDR1 ENHRY and CDR2 SYGVKD. J gave up 7 bases and V 3 bases, and 6 bases lay outside the gene matches. This CDR3 has 14 amino acids.

The rearrangement uses TRBV7-3 and TRBJ2-1; 13 bases are shared with TRBD2. The CDR3 is 16 amino acids. V shed 5 bases, J shed 2 bases, and the junction held 3 bases outside the gene matches. Germline V gives CDR1 SGHTA, CDR2 FQGTGA. CDR3 protein: CASSRLAGGTYNEQFF. CDR3 DNA: TGTGCCAGCAGCCGACTAGCGGGAGGAACCTACAATGAGCAGTTCTTC.

The chain is built from TRBV6-1 and TRBJ2-2; 9 bases line up with TRBD1. CDR1 is MNHNS, CDR2 SASEGT, per germline. This CDR3 is 15 amino acids long. The V gene end was trimmed by 2 bases and the J gene end by 4 bases; junction bases not matched to a gene: 2. In DNA form, the CDR3 reads TGTGCCAGCAGTGAACGGGACAGGGTCACCGGGGAGCTGTTTTTT. Translated: CASSERDRVTGELFF.

The V and J genes are TRBV4-3 and TRBJ2-7, with D perhaps TRBD2 (5 bases). The CDR3 has 14 residues. Germline V gives CDR1 LGHNA, CDR2 YSLEER. The germline V and J ends were trimmed by 3 bases and 4 bases, with 13 bases remaining between them. The CDR3 is CASSQARLSYEQYF. CDR3 DNA sequence: TGCGCCAGCAGCCAGGCCAGACTATCGTACGAGCAGTACTTC.

The V gene is TRBV6-5, the J gene TRBJ2-7; possible D gene TRBD1, 6 bases. The ends were cut back, 0 bases at V and 3 bases at J, with 15 bases in the middle. The germline V gene has CDR1 MNHEY and CDR2 SVGAGI. The CDR3 spans 16 residues. In nucleotides, the CDR3 is TGTGCCAGCAGTTACTCGACAATGGACAGAGGCTACGAGCAGTACTTC. Translating it yields CASSYSTMDRGYEQYF.

This clone appeared once. The genes are TRBV7-2 and TRBJ1-3; D remains ambiguous. Germline loops: CDR1 SGHTA, CDR2 FQGNSA. This CDR3 contains 13 residues. The V end was cut by 2 bases, the J end by 9 bases, with 11 bases between. The CDR3 here is CASSLFEGGTIYF. The CDR3 nucleotides are TGTGCCAGCAGCTTATTTGAGGGCGGCACCATATATTTT.

The DNA for the CDR3 is TGTGCCAGCAGCCCGGGGCGAGGGACAGCGGGCGAAAAACTGTTTTTT. Its translation: CASSPGRGTAGEKLFF. V and J are TRBV5-4 and TRBJ1-4; 7 bases map to TRBD1. The CDR3 sequence is 16 residues long. Trimming cost V 4 bases and J 8 bases; bases outside gene matches: 14. From germline, CDR1 is SGHNT and CDR2 YYREEE (reference sequence).

This rearrangement joins TRBV30 to TRBJ2-3; D possibly corresponds to TRBD2 (6 bases). CDR1 and CDR2 (germline): GTSNPN, SVGIG (reference sequence). This CDR3 has 16 residues. Between the trimmed V and J ends, which lost 0 bases and 4 bases, there was a span of 17 bases. Written as DNA, the CDR3 is TGTGCCTGGAGTGTACTCGGGACTTTTTTGTCAGATACGCAGTATTTT. It is translated as CAWSVLGTFLSDTQYF.

This clone appeared once. This sequence joins TRBV5-5 and TRBJ2-7; perhaps TRBD1 as D (6 bases). The CDR3 totals 13 residues. V was clipped by 1 base and J by 4 bases, with 9 bases between them. Germline CDR1 reads SGHKS; CDR2 reads YYEKEE (reference sequence). CDR3 DNA: TGTGCCAGCAGCTTGAGTCAGGGGTACGAGCAGTACTTC. As protein: CASSLSQGYEQYF.

V is TRBV6-6 and J is TRBJ1-1; 7 nucleotides agree with TRBD1. Germline CDR1 reads MNHNY; CDR2 reads SVGAGI (reference sequence). The CDR3 covers 15 residues. V gave up 2 bases and J gave up 0 bases; unmatched junction bases: 3. The CDR3 sequence: CASSYRQGLNTEAFF. CDR3 DNA: TGTGCCAGCAGTTACCGACAGGGCCTGAACACTGAAGCTTTCTTT.

The rearrangement links TRBV4-3 to TRBJ1-3; D gene unclear. The V end was cut by 1 base, the J end by 3 bases, with 4 bases between. The CDR3 has 13 amino acids. Germline CDR1 and CDR2: LGHNA and YSLEER. The CDR3 sequence: CASSQGLGNTIYF. The DNA for the CDR3 is TGCGCCAGCAGCCAAGGGCTTGGAAACACCATATATTTT.